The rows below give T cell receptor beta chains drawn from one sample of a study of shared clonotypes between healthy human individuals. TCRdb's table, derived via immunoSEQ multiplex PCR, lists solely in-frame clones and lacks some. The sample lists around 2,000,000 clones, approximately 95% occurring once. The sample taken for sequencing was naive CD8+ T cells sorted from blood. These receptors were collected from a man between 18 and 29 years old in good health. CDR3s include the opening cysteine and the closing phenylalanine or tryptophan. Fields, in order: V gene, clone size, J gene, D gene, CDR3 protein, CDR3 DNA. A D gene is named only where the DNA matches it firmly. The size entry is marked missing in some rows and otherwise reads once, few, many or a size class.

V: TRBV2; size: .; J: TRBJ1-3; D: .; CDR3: CASSELPGDISGNTIYF; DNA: TGTGCCAGCAGTGAATTACCAGGGGATATCTCTGGAAACACCATATATTTT
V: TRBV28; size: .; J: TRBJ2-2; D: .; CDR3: CASSLFGGGTGELFF; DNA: TGTGCCAGCAGTTTATTTGGGGGAGGAACCGGGGAGCTGTTTTTT
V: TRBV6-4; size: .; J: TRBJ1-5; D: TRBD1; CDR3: CASSEYQGAGQPQHF; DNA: TGTGCCAGCAGTGAATATCAGGGGGCTGGTCAGCCCCAGCATTTT
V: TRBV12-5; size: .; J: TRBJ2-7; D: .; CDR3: CASGPGPLYEQYF; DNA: TGTGCTAGTGGCCCGGGACCTTTGTACGAGCAGTACTTC
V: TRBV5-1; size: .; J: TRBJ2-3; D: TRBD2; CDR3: CASSQGLAGPSSTDTQYF; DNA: TGCGCCAGCAGCCAAGGACTAGCGGGACCGTCAAGCACAGATACGCAGTATTTT
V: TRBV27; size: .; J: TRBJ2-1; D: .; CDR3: CASSLGGYNEQFF; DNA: TGTGCCAGCAGTTTGGGGGGCTACAATGAGCAGTTCTTC
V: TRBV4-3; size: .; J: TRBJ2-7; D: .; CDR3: CASSQEGTGFREQYF; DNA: TGCGCCAGCAGCCAAGAGGGAACAGGGTTTCGCGAGCAGTACTTC
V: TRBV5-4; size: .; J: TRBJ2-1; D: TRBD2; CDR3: CASSLTAGGPSSEQFF; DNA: TGTGCCAGCAGCTTGACGGCGGGGGGGCCATCCAGTGAGCAGTTCTTC
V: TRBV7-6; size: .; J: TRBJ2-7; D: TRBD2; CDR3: CASSPTSGRAGEQYF; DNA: TGTGCCAGCAGCCCGACTAGCGGGAGGGCCGGCGAGCAGTACTTC
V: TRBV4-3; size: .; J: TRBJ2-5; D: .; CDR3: CASSQLAGETQYF; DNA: TGCGCCAGCAGCCAATTAGCAGGGGAGACCCAGTACTTC
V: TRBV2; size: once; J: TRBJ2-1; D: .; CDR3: CASSVSRDSIWDEQFF; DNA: TGTGCCAGCAGTGTAAGCCGGGACTCGATTTGGGATGAGCAGTTCTTC
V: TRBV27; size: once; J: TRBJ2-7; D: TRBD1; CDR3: CASSLSPGTGEVEQYF; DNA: TGTGCCAGCAGTCTTTCCCCCGGGACAGGGGAGGTCGAGCAGTACTTC
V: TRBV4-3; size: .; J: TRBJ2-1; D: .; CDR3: CASSQDMPGYNEQFF; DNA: TGCGCCAGCAGCCAAGATATGCCAGGCTACAATGAGCAGTTCTTC
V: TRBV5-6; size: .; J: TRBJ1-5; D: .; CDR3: CASSLGMEYSNQPQHF; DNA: TGTGCCAGCAGCTTGGGGATGGAATATAGCAATCAGCCCCAGCATTTT
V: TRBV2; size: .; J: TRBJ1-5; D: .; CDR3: CASSDARILSQPQHF; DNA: TGTGCCAGCAGTGATGCGCGGATTTTGAGTCAGCCCCAGCATTTT
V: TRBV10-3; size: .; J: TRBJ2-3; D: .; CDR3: CAISESSGSMTDTQYF; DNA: TGTGCCATCAGTGAGTCGTCCGGGAGTATGACAGATACGCAGTATTTT
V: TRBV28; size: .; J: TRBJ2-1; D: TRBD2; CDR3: CASSLPSGTSGYNEQFF; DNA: TGTGCCAGCAGTTTGCCTTCCGGGACTAGCGGATACAATGAGCAGTTCTTC
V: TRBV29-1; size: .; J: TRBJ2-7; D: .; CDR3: CSVEQWSEQYF; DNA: TGCAGCGTTGAACAGTGGTCCGAGCAGTACTTC
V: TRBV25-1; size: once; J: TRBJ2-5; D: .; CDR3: CASSEYPPKETQYF; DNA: TGTGCCAGCAGTGAATACCCCCCTAAAGAGACCCAGTACTTC
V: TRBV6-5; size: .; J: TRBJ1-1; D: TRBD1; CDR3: CASSPSDRADAEAFF; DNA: TGTGCCAGCAGTCCCTCGGACAGGGCGGACGCTGAAGCTTTCTTT
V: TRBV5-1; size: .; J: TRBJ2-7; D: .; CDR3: CASSLGQGNSYEQYF; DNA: TGCGCCAGCAGCTTAGGGCAGGGAAACTCCTACGAGCAGTACTTC
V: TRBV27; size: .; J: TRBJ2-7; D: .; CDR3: CASSIQEGLAEQYF; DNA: TGTGCCAGCAGTATACAAGAGGGACTTGCCGAGCAGTACTTC
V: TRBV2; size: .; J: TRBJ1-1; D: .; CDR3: CASSEALRREAEAFF; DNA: TGTGCCAGCAGTGAAGCGCTTCGGAGGGAAGCTGAAGCTTTCTTT
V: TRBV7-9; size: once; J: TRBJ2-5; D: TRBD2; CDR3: CASSLTSGGAAETQYF; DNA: TGTGCCAGCAGCTTGACTAGCGGGGGGGCCGCAGAGACCCAGTACTTC
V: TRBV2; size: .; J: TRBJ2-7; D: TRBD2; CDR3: CASDPGGTSYEQYF; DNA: TGTGCCAGCGATCCGGGAGGGACTTCCTACGAGCAGTACTTC
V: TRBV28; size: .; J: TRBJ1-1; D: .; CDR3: CASSSRWGAPEAFF; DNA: TGTGCCAGCAGTTCCCGATGGGGGGCACCTGAAGCTTTCTTT
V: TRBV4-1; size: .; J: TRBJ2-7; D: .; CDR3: CASSQDPVSYEQYF; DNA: TGCGCCAGCAGCCAAGATCCAGTTTCCTACGAGCAGTACTTC
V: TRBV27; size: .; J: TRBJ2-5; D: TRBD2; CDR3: CASSPLAGVRETQYF; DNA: TGTGCCAGCAGTCCGCTAGCGGGAGTGCGGGAGACCCAGTACTTC
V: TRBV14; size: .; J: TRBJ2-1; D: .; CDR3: CASSQVGWGEQFF; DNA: TGTGCCAGCAGCCAAGTTGGTTGGGGTGAGCAGTTCTTC
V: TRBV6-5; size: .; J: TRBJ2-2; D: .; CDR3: CASSYLIVDTGELFF; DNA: TGTGCCAGCAGTTACCTCATCGTGGACACCGGGGAGCTGTTTTTT
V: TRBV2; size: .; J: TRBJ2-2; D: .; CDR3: CASSEWAPGTINTGELFF; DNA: TGTGCCAGCAGTGAATGGGCCCCCGGGACCATTAACACCGGGGAGCTGTTTTTT
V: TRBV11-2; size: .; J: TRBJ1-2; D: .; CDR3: CASSLDGLGYTF; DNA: TGTGCCAGCAGCTTAGATGGGCTAGGCTACACCTTC
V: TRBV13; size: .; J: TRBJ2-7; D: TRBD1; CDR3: CASSPAGQGAYEQYF; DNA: TGTGCCAGCAGCCCAGCCGGACAGGGGGCCTACGAGCAGTACTTC
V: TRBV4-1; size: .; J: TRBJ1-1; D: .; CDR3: CASSPLAGNTEAFF; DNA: TGCGCCAGCAGCCCACTCGCTGGAAACACTGAAGCTTTCTTT
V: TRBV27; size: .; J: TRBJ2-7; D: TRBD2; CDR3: CASRPGGGSLDEQYF; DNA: TGTGCCAGCAGACCGGGGGGGGGCTCCCTCGACGAGCAGTACTTC
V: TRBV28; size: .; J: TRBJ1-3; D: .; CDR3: CASSSPSGTFKDGDTIYF; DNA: TGTGCCAGCAGCTCACCGTCCGGGACCTTTAAGGACGGAGACACCATATATTTT
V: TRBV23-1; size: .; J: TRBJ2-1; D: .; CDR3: CASSQLQGPYSYNEQFF; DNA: TGCGCCAGCAGTCAATTACAGGGACCCTACTCCTACAATGAGCAGTTCTTC
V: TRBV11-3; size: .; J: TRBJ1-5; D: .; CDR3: CASSLTGSVNQPQHF; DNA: TGTGCCAGCAGCTTAACAGGGAGTGTCAATCAGCCCCAGCATTTT
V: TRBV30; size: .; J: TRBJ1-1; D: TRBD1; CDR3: CAWSVEGAWHTEAFF; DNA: TGTGCCTGGAGTGTGGAGGGGGCCTGGCACACTGAAGCTTTCTTT
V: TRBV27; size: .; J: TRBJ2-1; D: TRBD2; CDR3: CASSLAGGHYNEQFF; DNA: TGTGCCAGCAGTTTAGCGGGAGGACACTACAATGAGCAGTTCTTC
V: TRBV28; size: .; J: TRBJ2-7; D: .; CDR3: CASSRRFRDPSYEQYF; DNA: TGTGCCAGCAGTCGACGTTTCCGGGACCCCTCCTACGAGCAGTACTTC
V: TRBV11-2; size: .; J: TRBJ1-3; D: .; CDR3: CATAPGARTGNTIYF; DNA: TGTGCCACCGCACCAGGGGCCCGGACTGGAAACACCATATATTTT
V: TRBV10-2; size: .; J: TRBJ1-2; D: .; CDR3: CASSPGLPLGYTF; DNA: TGCGCCAGCAGCCCCGGATTGCCGCTAGGCTACACCTTC
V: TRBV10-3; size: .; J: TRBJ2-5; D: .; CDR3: CAISESDAGRETQYF; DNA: TGTGCCATCAGTGAGTCCGATGCAGGACGAGAGACCCAGTACTTC
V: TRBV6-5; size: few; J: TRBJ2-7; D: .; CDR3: CASSPRISYEQYF; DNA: TGTGCCAGCAGTCCCCGAATCTCCTACGAGCAGTACTTC
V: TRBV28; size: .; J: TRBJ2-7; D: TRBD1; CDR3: CASSFPGTGDEQYF; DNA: TGTGCCAGCAGTTTCCCCGGGACAGGGGACGAGCAGTACTTC
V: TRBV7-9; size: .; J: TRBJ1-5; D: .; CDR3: CASSLRGGNQPQHF; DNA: TGTGCCAGCAGCTTAAGGGGTGGCAATCAGCCCCAGCATTTT
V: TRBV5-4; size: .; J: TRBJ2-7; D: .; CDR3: CASSLAGGQSHYEQYF; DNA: TGTGCCAGCAGCTTGGCCGGGGGCCAGTCCCACTACGAGCAGTACTTC
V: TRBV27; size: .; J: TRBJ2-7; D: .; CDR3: CASRTRFYEQYF; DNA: TGTGCCAGCAGGACTAGATTCTACGAGCAGTACTTC
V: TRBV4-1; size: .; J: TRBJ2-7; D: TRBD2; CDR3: CASSQDRAGGAYEQYF; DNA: TGCGCCAGCAGCCAAGATAGAGCGGGAGGGGCCTACGAGCAGTACTTC
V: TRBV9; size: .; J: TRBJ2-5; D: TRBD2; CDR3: CASSDSGGAGETQYF; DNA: TGTGCCAGCAGCGATAGCGGGGGGGCCGGGGAGACCCAGTACTTC
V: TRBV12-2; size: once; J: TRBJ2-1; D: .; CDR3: CASRLPNSGGDNEQFF; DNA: TGTGCAAGTCGCTTACCCAATAGCGGAGGGGACAATGAGCAGTTCTTC